The entry below describes one TCR beta chain. The ends lost 4 bases at V and 7 bases at J; junction bases unmatched: 9. Germline V CDR1 and CDR2: SGHRS, YFSETQ. The CDR3 totals 14 residues. This sample was included in a study of cytomegalovirus exposure and HLA in healthy donors. About the research overall: Some 200 million T cells yielded approximately 100 million unique TCR beta sequences, as an earlier analysis found.

The PCR ran on 60 Vbeta and 13 Jbeta primers. This table comes from immunoSEQ multiplex PCR, and its TCRdb copy is limited to in-frame clones, with some not included. This sample has 200,000 or so clones, with around 84% found just once. This receptor was obtained from a woman between 50 and 59 years old in good health and CMV-seropositive. The rearrangement links TRBV5-1 to TRBJ2-7; 9 bases align to TRBD1. The sample was PBMCs. The CDR3, as DNA: TGCGCCAGCAGCCCTGGGACAGGGCATCGGGAGCAGTACTTC. Protein product: CASSPGTGHREQYF. Drawing the rest from reference TRBV5-1 and TRBJ2-7, the complete variable domain is KAGVTQTPRYLIKTRGQQVTLSCSPISGHRSVSWYQQTPGQGLQFLFEYFSETQRNKGNFPGRFSGRQFSNSRSEMNVSTLELGDSALYLCASSPGTGHREQYFGPGTRLTVT.